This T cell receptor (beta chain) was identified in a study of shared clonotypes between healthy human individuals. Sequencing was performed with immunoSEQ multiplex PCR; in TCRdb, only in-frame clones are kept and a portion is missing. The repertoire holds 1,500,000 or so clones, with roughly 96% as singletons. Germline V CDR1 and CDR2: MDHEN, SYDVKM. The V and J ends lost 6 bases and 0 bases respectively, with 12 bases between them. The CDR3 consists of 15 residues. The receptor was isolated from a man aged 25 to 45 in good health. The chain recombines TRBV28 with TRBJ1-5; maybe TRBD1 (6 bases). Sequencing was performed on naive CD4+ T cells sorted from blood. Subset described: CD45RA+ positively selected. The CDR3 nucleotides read TGTGCCAGCAGCCCGGGACACTATAGCAATCAGCCCCAGCATTTT. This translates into CASSPGHYSNQPQHF.